A selection of T cell receptor beta chains follows, all from one sample in a study of beta chain features in type 1 diabetes. Using immunoSEQ multiplex PCR, the repertoire was profiled, and TCRdb retains in-frame clones only, with some absent. The sample includes about 700,000 clones, around an eighth of them seen just once. Sequenced sample: naive CD4+ T cells from blood. The receptor source for this set is a man aged 18 to 30 with type 1 diabetes. Both conserved end residues are part of each CDR3. The D gene is left open where the match is weak. Size values are once, few and many counts, or a class for expanded clones, and some rows have none.

>-|-|TRBV7-2|TRBJ1-1
TGTGCCAGCAGCTTAGTCGCCCTAGGGTTGGGGAACACTGAAGCTTTCTTT
CASSLVALGLGNTEAFF
>TRBD1|-|TRBV7-9|TRBJ1-1
TGTGCCAGCAGCGACAGGGGGGACACTGAAGCTTTCTTT
CASSDRGDTEAFF
>-|few|TRBV5-1|TRBJ2-7
TGCGCCAGCAGCTTGGCCGGGACAACAATCTCCTACGAGCAGTACTTC
CASSLAGTTISYEQYF
>-|few|TRBV30|TRBJ2-2
TGTGCCTGGAGTAAGCGCAACAGGGCCACCGGGGAGCTGTTTTTT
CAWSKRNRATGELFF
>-|-|TRBV7-3|TRBJ2-7
TGTGCCAGCAGCTTAAATACAGGGCTCGAGCAGTACTTC
CASSLNTGLEQYF
>-|few|TRBV30|TRBJ1-4
TGTGCCTGGAGTTCGGGGCCGGAGACTAATGAAAAACTGTTTTTT
CAWSSGPETNEKLFF
>-|-|TRBV10-3|TRBJ1-5
TGTGCCATCCAGGGCCTCAGCAATCAGCCCCAGCATTTT
CAIQGLSNQPQHF
>-|-|TRBV1|TRBJ2-5
TGCACCAGCAGCCGCCCCGGGACACCAAGTAGAAAAGAGACCCAGTACTTC
CTSSRPGTPSRKETQYF
>-|few|TRBV10-3|TRBJ2-5
TGTGCCATGGGAGGGGGGACCCAAGAGACCCAGTACTTC
CAMGGGTQETQYF
>-|few|TRBV5-1|TRBJ1-1
TGCGCCAGCAGCTTGGATGGCAGGACAGACACTGAAGCTTTCTTT
CASSLDGRTDTEAFF
>-|few|TRBV14|TRBJ1-4
TGTGCCAGCAGCCAAGTAATGGGCTGGAATGAAAAACTGTTTTTT
CASSQVMGWNEKLFF
>-|few|TRBV6-4|TRBJ1-1
TGTGCCAGCAGTGGAATGCCGGGAACTGAAGCTTTCTTT
CASSGMPGTEAFF
>TRBD1|-|TRBV5-1|TRBJ2-1
TGCGCCAGCAGCGAGGGACAGGGTTATGGCAATGAGCAGTTCTTC
CASSEGQGYGNEQFF
>-|few|TRBV5-6|TRBJ2-7
TGTGCCAGCAGCCGGGCTAGCAGTTCCTACGAGCAGTACTTC
CASSRASSSYEQYF
>TRBD1|few|TRBV28|TRBJ2-1
TGTGCCAGCAGTTTAGTCGGGACAGGGACCTACAATGAGCAGTTCTTC
CASSLVGTGTYNEQFF
>-|-|TRBV30|TRBJ2-7
TGTGCCTGGAGTTCAGGCTCCTACGAGCAGTACTTC
CAWSSGSYEQYF
>-|few|TRBV19|TRBJ2-5
TGTGCCAGTAGGAGTGGAGCTTTCCAAGAGACCCAGTACTTC
CASRSGAFQETQYF
>TRBD1|-|TRBV9|TRBJ2-5
TGTGCCAGCAGCGGACGCGGACAGGGGGGTTTAGAGACCCAGTACTTC
CASSGRGQGGLETQYF
>-|-|TRBV27|TRBJ2-7
TGTGCCAGCAGTTCCCTCCCCTACGCAGAGCAGTACTTC
CASSSLPYAEQYF
>-|few|TRBV28|TRBJ2-4
TGTGCCAGCAGTCCCTTAGTGGAGGGGGCAGCCAAAAACATTCAGTACTTC
CASSPLVEGAAKNIQYF
>-|few|TRBV11-2|TRBJ2-2
TGTGCCAGCAGCTTAGGGTTTCCCAACACCGGGGAGCTGTTTTTT
CASSLGFPNTGELFF
>-|-|TRBV7-2|TRBJ1-5
TGTGCCAGCAGCTTAGCGGACAGACATCAGCCCCAGCATTTT
CASSLADRHQPQHF
>-|-|TRBV29-1|TRBJ1-2
TGCAGCGTGAGGGGGACCGGCTATGGCTACACCTTC
CSVRGTGYGYTF
>-|-|TRBV29-1|TRBJ1-2
TGCAGCGTTGGAGATTTGCAGGCTCACGGCTACACCTTC
CSVGDLQAHGYTF
>-|few|TRBV4-1|TRBJ1-5
TGCGCCAGCAGTAGGCTAGGAGGCAGCAATAGCAATCAGCCCCAGCATTTT
CASSRLGGSNSNQPQHF
>-|-|TRBV19|TRBJ2-2
TGTGCCAGTAGTATAGATTGGACTAACAACGGGGAGCTGTTTTTT
CASSIDWTNNGELFF
>TRBD1|few|TRBV6-4|TRBJ2-1
TGTGCCAGCAGTAGGGGGACAGCCTACAATGAGCAGTTCTTC
CASSRGTAYNEQFF
>-|few|TRBV6-1|TRBJ2-7
TGTGCCCACTCCGGGCAGGAGACCTACGAGCAGTACTTC
CAHSGQETYEQYF
>-|few|TRBV30|TRBJ2-2
TGTGCCTGGGCTAACACCGGGGAGCTGTTTTTT
CAWANTGELFF
>-|few|TRBV30|TRBJ1-5
TGTGCCTGGACCCAGGACGGGATAAGGAGCAATCAGCCCCAGCATTTT
CAWTQDGIRSNQPQHF
>TRBD2|-|TRBV10-3|TRBJ2-7
TGTGCCATCGGATCGGGACTAGCGGGGGATTCCTCCTACGAGCAGTACTTC
CAIGSGLAGDSSYEQYF
>-|-|TRBV7-6|TRBJ2-3
TGTGCCAGCAGCTTAGCCGGGGGTGTTAACACAGATACGCAGTATTTT
CASSLAGGVNTDTQYF
>-|-|TRBV30|TRBJ1-1
TGTGCCTGGAGTTGGCGCGGGAACACTGAAGCTTTCTTT
CAWSWRGNTEAFF
>-|-|TRBV30|TRBJ2-7
TGTGCCTGGAGTGTATACTCCCGCCACGAGCAGTACTTC
CAWSVYSRHEQYF
>-|-|TRBV29-1|TRBJ1-5
TGCAGCGTTGGCGACGGGGGGAGAAGCAATCAGCCCCAGCATTTT
CSVGDGGRSNQPQHF
>TRBD2|few|TRBV10-3|TRBJ2-2
TGTGCCATCAGTGAGTCCCCGGGAGGATCGCACACCGGGGAGCTGTTTTTT
CAISESPGGSHTGELFF
>TRBD2|few|TRBV19|TRBJ2-7
TGTGCCAGTAGTACGTTAGCGGGAAACTACGAGCAGTACTTC
CASSTLAGNYEQYF
>-|few|TRBV29-1|TRBJ2-3
TGCAGCGTTGAAAAAGGGGCCACAGATACGCAGTATTTT
CSVEKGATDTQYF
>TRBD2|once|TRBV11-2|TRBJ2-1
TGTGCCAGCAGCGAGGGACTAGCGGGGAATTACAATGAGCAGTTCTTC
CASSEGLAGNYNEQFF
>TRBD1|few|TRBV4-1|TRBJ1-2
TGCGCCAGCAGCCAAGGACAGGGAAAGGCTAACTATGGCTACACCTTC
CASSQGQGKANYGYTF
>TRBD1|-|TRBV7-2|TRBJ1-5
TGTGCCAGCAGTTCCCTTATGGACAGGAGTCAGCCCCAGCATTTT
CASSSLMDRSQPQHF
>TRBD1|-|TRBV5-1|TRBJ1-1
TGCGCCAGCAGCAAGACAGGGCTGAACACTGAAGCTTTCTTT
CASSKTGLNTEAFF
>-|-|TRBV28|TRBJ1-2
TGTGCCAGCAGTTTATATCAGGGTGTAGCGGCTAACTATGGCTACACCTTC
CASSLYQGVAANYGYTF
>-|-|TRBV19|TRBJ1-4
TGTGCCACGACCCGGGGGGCAACTAATGAAAAACTGTTTTTT
CATTRGATNEKLFF
>-|-|TRBV5-1|TRBJ1-6
TGCGCCAGCAGCTTCGGGACTCCAGATTCACCCCTCCACTTT
CASSFGTPDSPLHF
>-|-|TRBV7-9|TRBJ1-1
TGTGCCAGCAGCCCACTGGCAGGTTTATTCACTGAAGCTTTCTTT
CASSPLAGLFTEAFF
>-|few|TRBV19|TRBJ1-1
TGTGCCACTGAGGCCCAAGGGCATCGAGCTTTCTTT
CATEAQGHRAFF
>-|few|TRBV5-1|TRBJ1-6
TGCGCCAGCAGCTTGACGGTGGAGTCACCCCTCCACTTT
CASSLTVESPLHF
>-|few|TRBV6-1|TRBJ2-3
TGTGCCAGCTCCGCGGGCGCTACTAGCACAGATACGCAGTATTTT
CASSAGATSTDTQYF
>-|-|TRBV18|TRBJ2-7
TGTGCCAGCTCACAAAGGACGGACGAGCAGTACTTC
CASSQRTDEQYF
>-|few|TRBV14|TRBJ2-3
TGTGCCAGCAGCCACGGGGGTTACGCCCGCACAGATACGCAGTATTTT
CASSHGGYARTDTQYF
>-|few|TRBV14|TRBJ2-7
TGTGCCAGCAGCCGCAGGAGTTACTACGAGCAGTACTTC
CASSRRSYYEQYF
>TRBD2|-|TRBV7-9|TRBJ2-1
TGTGCCAGCAGCACTGGGACTAGCGGGGTGAATGAGCAGTTCTTC
CASSTGTSGVNEQFF